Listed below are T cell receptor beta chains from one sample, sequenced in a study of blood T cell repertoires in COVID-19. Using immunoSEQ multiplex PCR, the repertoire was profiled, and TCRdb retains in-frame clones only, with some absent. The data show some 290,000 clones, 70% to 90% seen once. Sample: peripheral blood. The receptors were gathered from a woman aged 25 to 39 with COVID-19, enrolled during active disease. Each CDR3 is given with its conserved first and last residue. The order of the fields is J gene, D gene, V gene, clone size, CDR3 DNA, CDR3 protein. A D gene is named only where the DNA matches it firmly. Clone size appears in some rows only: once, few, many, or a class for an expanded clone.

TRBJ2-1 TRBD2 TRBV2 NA TGTGCCAGCAGTGATGGGCTAGCGGGGGGTTTCCACAATGAGCAGTTCTTC CASSDGLAGGFHNEQFF
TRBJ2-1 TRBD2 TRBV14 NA TGTGCCAGCAGCCAAGCTAGCGGGGGGGCCAAGCAGTTCTTC CASSQASGGAKQFF
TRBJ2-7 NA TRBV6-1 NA TGTGCCAGCAGTGAAGCGCGCGCGGGAGAGCAGTACTTC CASSEARAGEQYF
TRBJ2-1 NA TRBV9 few TGTGCCAGCACCGCCTCGAGTAGCTCCTACAATGAGCAGTTCTTC CASTASSSSYNEQFF
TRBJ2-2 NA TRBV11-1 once TGTGCCAGCGTGGGGGCCCCGTCGGGCACCGGGGAGCTGTTTTTT CASVGAPSGTGELFF
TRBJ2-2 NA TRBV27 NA TGTGCCAGCCATCCAGTTCTCATTGTTGCGGGGAAGGCCGGGGAGCTGTTTTTT CASHPVLIVAGKAGELFF
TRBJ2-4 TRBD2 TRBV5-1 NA TGCGCCAGCAGCTCGGGGGGAGCGGGAAACATTCAGTACTTC CASSSGGAGNIQYF
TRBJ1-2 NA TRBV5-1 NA TGCGCCAGCAGGGAGGGGCGGGATGGCTACACCTTC CASREGRDGYTF
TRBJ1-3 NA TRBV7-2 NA TGTGCCAGCAGCCCCGACAACATCTCTGGAAACACCATATATTTT CASSPDNISGNTIYF
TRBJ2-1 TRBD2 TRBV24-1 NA TGTGCCACCAGTCAGGGACTAGGTAACAATGAGCAGTTCTTC CATSQGLGNNEQFF
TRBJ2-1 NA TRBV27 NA TGTGCCACCGAATTCGGGTATGAGCAGTTCTTC CATEFGYEQFF
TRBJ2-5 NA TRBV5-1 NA TGCGCCACCGACTTTAATGGGTCCCAGTACTTC CATDFNGSQYF
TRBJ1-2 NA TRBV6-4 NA TGTGCCAGCACCCCCCCTCATGGCTACACCTTC CASTPPHGYTF
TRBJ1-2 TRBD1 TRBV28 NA TGTGCCAGCCGGGACAGGGATCGGGGCTACACCTTC CASRDRDRGYTF
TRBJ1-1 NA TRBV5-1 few TGCGCCAGCAGCTTGGTTATTGGGGGCGACACTGAAGCTTTCTTT CASSLVIGGDTEAFF
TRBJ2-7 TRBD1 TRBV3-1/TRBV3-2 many TGTGCCAGCAGCCCCCGACAGGGACCCATCTACGAGCAGTACTTC CASSPRQGPIYEQYF
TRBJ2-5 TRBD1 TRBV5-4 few TGTGCCAGCAGCTCTCCAGGGGGCCGAGAGACCCAGTACTTC CASSSPGGRETQYF